The present TCR beta chain was sequenced within a study of blood T cell repertoires in COVID-19. Clones were read by immunoSEQ multiplex PCR, and TCRdb kept only the in-frame ones, dropping some. The table includes some 210,000 clones, more than 75% detected once. Residents of about two dozen US areas, aged about 18 to 95 years, made up the participants. Membership in each cohort depended on participant-reported clinical history. CDR3 length: 18 residues. Per germline, CDR1 SGHTA and CDR2 FQGTGA. The V and J ends lost 5 bases and 5 bases, in that order; junction bases with no gene match: 10. This clonotype originated in a man aged 30-40 years with acute COVID-19. The material sequenced was PBMCs or T cells enriched from blood (not recorded which). The V and J genes are TRBV7-3 and TRBJ2-3; 16 bases match TRBD2. The CDR3 sequence is CASSAKGLAGGPLDTQYF. DNA for the CDR3: TGTGCCAGCAGCGCCAAGGGACTAGCGGGGGGGCCTTTAGATACGCAGTATTTT.